The 2 T cell receptor beta chains below all came from one sample that was sequenced in a study of shared clonotypes between healthy human individuals. TCRdb keeps only in-frame clones here, not all; method: immunoSEQ multiplex PCR. The table has approximately 980,000 clones, approximately 76% seen once; the top ten hold roughly 1.5%. Sequenced sample: memory CD4+ T cells sorted from blood. Subset described: CD45RA-negative fraction. These receptors were taken from a man younger than 35 in good health.

The rearrangement links TRBV6-1 to TRBJ2-7; perhaps TRBD1 as D (6 bases). CDR1 and CDR2 from the germline V gene are MNHNS and SASEGT. This CDR3 spans 14 amino acids. The V and J ends lost 10 bases and 2 bases respectively, with 18 bases between them. The CDR3 here is CATVPQGSTYEQYF. CDR3 DNA: TGTGCCACAGTTCCGCAGGGGTCAACCTACGAGCAGTACTTC.

V usage is TRBV2 and J usage is TRBJ1-1; D is perhaps TRBD1 (5 bases). The CDR3 extends over 12 amino acids. Between the trimmed V and J ends, which lost 6 bases and 8 bases, there was a span of 13 bases. Germline V gene sequence: CDR1 SNHLY, CDR2 FYNNEI. As DNA, the CDR3 is TGTGCCAGCAGCGGGGGGGTCATGGAAGCTTTCTTT. It is translated as CASSGGVMEAFF.